The T cell receptor beta chain under discussion was sequenced for a study of T cell changes during pregnancy in multiple sclerosis. This CDR3 contains 16 residues. V lost 9 bases and J 4 bases, leaving 23 bases between the germline ends. CDR1 and CDR2 from the germline V gene are SGHNT and YYREEE (reference sequence). Measured with immunoSEQ multiplex PCR; TCRdb has only the in-frame clones, and not every one. Altogether some 100,000 clones are present, approximately 92% being singletons, with the ten largest covering 1.9%. The chain combines TRBV5-4 with TRBJ2-1, with D maybe TRBD1 (6 bases). The input for sequencing was peripheral blood, taken after pregnancy. This receptor was obtained from a female donor with multiple sclerosis, enrolled in a pregnancy study. Here the CDR3 reads CATETGPKGSYNEQFF. The CDR3 nucleotides read TGTGCCACCGAGACAGGTCCTAAGGGGTCATACAATGAGCAGTTCTTC. Filled out from reference TRBV5-4 and TRBJ2-1, the complete variable domain reads ETGVTQSPTHLIKTRGQQVTLRCSSQSGHNTVSWYQQALGQGPQFIFQYYREEENGRGNFPPRFSGLQFPNYSSELNVNALELDDSALYLCATETGPKGSYNEQFFGPGTRLTVL.